These 8 T cell receptor beta chains were sequenced from one sample in a study of early T cells in non-severe SARS-CoV-2 infection (dated by TCRdb to the early 2020s). The library was obtained by 5' RACE. Sequenced using a NextSeq 500. TCRdb applied fastp at Q25 and MiXCR to the public reads, then kept only in-frame beta chains. Every distinct CDR3 protein forms one entry, paired with its most common genes and DNA. The sample contains about 46,000 distinct CDR3 sequences, almost 5.5% of them found a single time. The ten biggest clones cover 5.4% of the sample. The input for sequencing was whole blood, taken at baseline. All receptors derive from an adult who was a healthcare worker with PCR-confirmed SARS-CoV-2 infection or an uninfected control (not recorded which).

In this sample, this clonotype turned up many times. V usage is TRBV11-2 and J usage is TRBJ2-1, with TRBD1 as a possible D gene (5 bases). In germline, CDR1 is SGHAT, CDR2 FQNNGV. V lost 0 bases and J lost 8, with 11 bases in between. The CDR3 is 14 residues long. The CDR3 is CASSLDLRGHEQFF. CDR3 DNA: TGTGCCAGCAGCTTAGATCTAAGGGGTCATGAGCAGTTCTTC.

This clonotype was seen at least ten times. The chain carries TRBV21-1 and TRBJ2-7; the table's D call of TRBD1 was not tested on the DNA. TRBV21-1 is labeled a pseudogene. The CDR3 length is 14 residues. The CDR3 loop is CASSKGPPPGEQYF. The CDR3 DNA is TGTGCCAGCAGCAAAGGACCCCCTCCGGGGGAGCAGTACTTC.

This clonotype was observed at least ten times. This rearrangement joins TRBV28 to TRBJ2-1; 7 nucleotides agree with TRBD1. The CDR3 is 16 amino acids. Germline CDR1 MDHEN, CDR2 SYDVKM. V lost 4 bases, J lost 8 bases, and 14 bases stayed unmatched. The CDR3 nucleotides read TGTGCCAGCAGTTCCCTTGTAGGGGGCGTTTTCTATGAGCAGTTCTTC. Translating it yields CASSSLVGGVFYEQFF.

This clonotype was picked up many times. The V call is TRBV19, the J call TRBJ2-7; 8 positions agree with TRBD2. The CDR3 is 17 amino acids. V lost 2 bases and J lost 3; bases outside the gene matches: 12. Looked up from germline, CDR1 is LNHDA and CDR2 is SQIVND (reference sequence). For the CDR3, the DNA is TGTGCCAGTAGTATAAAGTCGACCGGGACTAGGGGCTACGAGCAGTACTTC. It encodes CASSIKSTGTRGYEQYF. Based on the CDR3 plus reference TRBV19 and TRBJ2-7, the full variable domain is DGGITQSPKYLFRKEGQNVTLSCEQNLNHDAMYWYRQDPGQGLRLIYYSQIVNDFQKGDIAEGYSVSREKKESFPLTVTSAQKNPTAFYLCASSIKSTGTRGYEQYFGPGTRLTVT.

The rearrangement links TRBV29-1 to TRBJ1-2; TRBD1 is a possible D gene (6 bases). Trimming cost V 5 bases and J 5 bases, with 12 bases left between them. CDR1 and CDR2 from the germline V gene are SQVTM and ANQGSEA. This CDR3 spans 12 amino acids. The CDR3 reads CSVSPTGYGYTF. CDR3 nucleotide sequence: TGCAGCGTTTCCCCGACAGGATATGGCTACACCTTC. The entire variable domain, with the rest obtained from reference TRBV29-1 and TRBJ1-2, is as follows: SAVISQKPSRDICQRGTSLTIQCQVDSQVTMMFWYRQQPGQSLTLIATANQGSEATYESGFVIDKFPISRPNLTFSTLTVSNMSPEDSSIYLCSVSPTGYGYTFGSGTRLTVV.

This clonotype came up a few times. V usage is TRBV7-9 and J usage is TRBJ2-7; the match to TRBD1 covers 7 bases. Trimming at V came to 5 bases and at J to 6 bases, leaving 4 bases not matched to a gene. CDR1 SEHNR and CDR2 FQNEAQ come from the germline V gene (reference sequence). The CDR3 contains 12 residues. CDR3 loop: CASSVTGAEQYF. CDR3 nucleotides: TGTGCCAGCAGCGTCACAGGGGCCGAGCAGTACTTC.

This clonotype has ten or more counts. V and J are TRBV14 and TRBJ1-4, with D uncertain. CDR1 is SGHDN and CDR2 is FVKESK in the germline V gene. CDR3 length: 12 residues. Trimming left V 1 base short and J 7 bases short, with 4 bases between. The CDR3: CASSQGLEKLFF. The CDR3, as DNA: TGTGCCAGCAGCCAAGGCCTTGAAAAACTGTTTTTT.

This clonotype was recorded many times. The chain has TRBV29-1 and TRBJ2-1, with a weak D call TRBD2 (5 bases). CDR1 and CDR2 (germline): SQVTM, ANQGSEA. The CDR3 runs to 14 residues. Trimming took off 6 bases at V and 1 base at J, with 13 bases between the two ends. CDR3 DNA: TGCAGCGTCACTCTAGCCATATCCTACAATGAGCAGTTCTTC. This translates into CSVTLAISYNEQFF.